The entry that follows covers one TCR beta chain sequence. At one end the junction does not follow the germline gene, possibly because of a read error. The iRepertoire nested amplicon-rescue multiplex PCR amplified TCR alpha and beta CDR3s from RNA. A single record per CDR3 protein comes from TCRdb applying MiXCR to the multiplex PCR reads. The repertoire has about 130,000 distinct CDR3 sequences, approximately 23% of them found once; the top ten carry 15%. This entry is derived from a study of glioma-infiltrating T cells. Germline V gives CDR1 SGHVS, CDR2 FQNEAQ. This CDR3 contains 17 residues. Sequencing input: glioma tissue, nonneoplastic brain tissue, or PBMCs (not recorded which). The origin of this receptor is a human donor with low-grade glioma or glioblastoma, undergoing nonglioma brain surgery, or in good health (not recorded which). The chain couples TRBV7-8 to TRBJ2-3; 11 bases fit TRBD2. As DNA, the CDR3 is TGTACCAGCAGCCGACTGCCGGGACTAGCGGCCCTTGATACGCAGTATTTT. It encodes CTSSRLPGLAALDTQYF.